The 5 T cell receptor beta chains given below trace back to one sample, sequenced in a study of T-cell memory formation after mild COVID-19. Using its own MiXCR run on the 5' RACE reads, TCRdb lists one record per CDR3 protein. The data show around 320,000 distinct CDR3 sequences, 19% seen once. The sequencing input was PBMCs or a T cell subset sorted from them (not recorded which). The receptors derive from a man aged 18 to 29 who had mild COVID-19 (a few samples of this study predate the infection). Cell type and time point are not known.

This clonotype has more than one count but fewer than ten. The V gene is TRBV6-6, the J gene TRBJ2-7, with D possibly being TRBD2 (6 bases). Germline CDR1 is MNHNY and CDR2 is SVGAGI (reference sequence). The CDR3 loop spans 13 amino acids. V lost 2 bases and J lost 2, with 7 bases in between. The CDR3 bases are TGTGCCAGCAGTTACACGGGGGCCTACGAGCAGTACTTC. It is translated as CASSYTGAYEQYF.

Ten or more counts support this clonotype. The chain employs TRBV5-1 and TRBJ1-1, with TRBD1 matching over 9 bases. The length of the CDR3 is 15 residues. The germline CDR1 and CDR2 sequences are SGHRS and YFSETQ. With 3 bases clipped from V and 4 bases from J, the junction kept 7 bases outside the gene matches. Here the CDR3 reads CASSSLGQGTTEAFF. DNA for the CDR3: TGCGCCAGCAGCTCACTCGGACAGGGGACCACTGAAGCTTTCTTT.

This sequence joins TRBV4-3 and TRBJ2-5; TRBD2 matches at 14 bases. J lost 8 bases, V lost 3 bases, and 2 bases had no gene match. Germline V gene lookup returns CDR1 LGHNA and CDR2 YSLEER. CDR3 length: 14 residues. The CDR3 coding sequence is TGCGCCAGCAGCCAGGGACTAGCGGGGGTTACCCAGTACTTC. It is translated as CASSQGLAGVTQYF.

J is TRBJ2-3 and V is TRBV20-1, with 8 bases lining up with TRBD2. The length of the CDR3 is 13 residues. Germline values: CDR1 DFQATT, CDR2 SNEGSKA (reference sequence). Here the CDR3 reads CTGSGGLSDTQYF. CDR3 DNA: TGCACGGGGTCGGGGGGGCTCTCAGATACGCAGTATTTT.

This clonotype was seen only a few times. The gene calls are TRBV9 and TRBJ1-4, with D possibly TRBD1 on 5 matching bases. The V gene's germline CDR1 is SGDLS and CDR2 YYNGEE. CDR3 length: 15 amino acids. Trimming removed 0 bases at V and 5 bases at J, with 11 bases between. Here the CDR3 reads CASSVEEGVNEKLFF. CDR3 sequence (DNA): TGTGCCAGCAGCGTAGAGGAAGGGGTAAATGAAAAACTGTTTTTT. Supplemented by reference TRBV9 and TRBJ1-4, the full variable domain reads DSGVTQTPKHLITATGQRVTLRCSPRSGDLSVYWYQQSLDQGLQFLIQYYNGEERAKGNILERFSAQQFPDLHSELNLSSLELGDSALYFCASSVEEGVNEKLFFGSGTQLSVL.